This TCR beta chain was sequenced in a study of blood T cell repertoires in COVID-19. At the level of the study: COVID-19 samples collected from the United States, Italy and Spain covered acute and convalescent phases. T cells, B-cell-depleted T cells, or PBMCs provided the cDNA or gDNA that served as material.

The sample holds a few counts of this clone. From germline, CDR1 is SNHLY and CDR2 FYNNEI. The CDR3 has 14 residues. V was cut by 2 bases and J by 6 bases, with 11 bases left in between. It was during active infection that Seattle patients were enrolled and then longitudinally followed. In the original analysis: Estimation of nucleated cell counts was performed using reference gene primer amplification. Clones were sequenced by immunoSEQ multiplex PCR, and TCRdb holds only the in-frame ones, with some missing. V and J calls and clone size are as listed in that table; D and trimming were resolved from the DNA. Here the sample spans some 200,000 clones, 94% being singletons.

Sequences were obtained from peripheral blood. The chain joins TRBV2 to TRBJ1-5, with a weak D call TRBD1 (6 bases). The receptor's source is a man in his thirties or forties with COVID-19, enrolled during active disease. CDR3 sequence: CASSEQGNGQPQHF. The CDR3 bases are TGTGCCAGCAGTGAACAGGGGAATGGTCAGCCCCAGCATTTT.